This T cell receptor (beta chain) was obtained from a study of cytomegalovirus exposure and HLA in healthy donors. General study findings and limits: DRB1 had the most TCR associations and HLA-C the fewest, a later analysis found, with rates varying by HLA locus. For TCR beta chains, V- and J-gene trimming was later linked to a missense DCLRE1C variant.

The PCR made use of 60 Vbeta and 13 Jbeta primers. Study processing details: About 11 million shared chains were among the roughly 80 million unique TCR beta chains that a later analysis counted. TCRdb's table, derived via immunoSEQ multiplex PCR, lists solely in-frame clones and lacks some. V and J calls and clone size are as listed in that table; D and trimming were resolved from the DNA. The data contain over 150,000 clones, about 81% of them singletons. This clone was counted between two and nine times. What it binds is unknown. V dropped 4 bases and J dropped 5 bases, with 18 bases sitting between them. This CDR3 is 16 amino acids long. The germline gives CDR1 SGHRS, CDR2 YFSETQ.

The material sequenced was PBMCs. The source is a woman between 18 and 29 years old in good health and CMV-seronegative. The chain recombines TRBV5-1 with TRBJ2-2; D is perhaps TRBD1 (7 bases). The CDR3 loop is CASSPGSGGGTGELFF. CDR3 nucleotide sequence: TGCGCCAGCAGCCCTGGGTCAGGGGGAGGAACCGGGGAGCTGTTTTTT.